One and the same sample provided the 20 T cell receptor beta chains below, sequenced in a study of cytomegalovirus exposure and HLA in healthy donors (TCRdb year 2017). Receptor libraries were prepared by the immunoSEQ multiplex PCR assay. For the multiplex PCR, a mixture combining 60 forward primers for TCR Vbeta segments and 13 reverse primers for TCR Jbeta segments was used. Entries here come from immuneACCESS through TCRdb and include only in-frame sequences with V and J called. Some clones fail to appear in such tables; in the studies checked, an unresolved V gene covers under half of the shortfall, and the cause of the remainder is unknown. Recorded for this sample are under 200,000 clones; 65% to 85% of them occurred a single time. Approximately 3.8% of the sample rests with the top ten. What was sequenced was PBMCs. Source of these receptors: a man aged 45 to 65 in good health and CMV-seronegative.

The chain joins TRBV19 to TRBJ1-1; no definite D call. Germline loops: CDR1 LNHDA, CDR2 SQIVND (reference sequence). Trimming cost V 8 bases and J 1 base, with 17 bases left between them. The CDR3 spans 15 residues. The CDR3: CASVQSRRTNTEAFF. In nucleotides, the CDR3 is TGTGCCAGTGTTCAATCGCGGAGGACGAACACTGAAGCTTTCTTT.

This clone was counted between two and nine times. This CDR3 reads CASSSPLVVNGYTF. The CDR3 DNA sequence: TGTGCCAGCAGTTCCCCACTGGTTGTAAATGGCTACACCTTC. The J gene is TRBJ1-2, the V gene TRBV28; D is ambiguous. The CDR3 has 14 residues. V was cut by 4 bases and J by 6 bases, with 15 bases left in between. CDR1 is MDHEN and CDR2 is SYDVKM in the germline V gene.

The rearrangement uses TRBV29-1 and TRBJ2-1; TRBD2 might be the D (6 bases). There are 14 residues in the CDR3. V lost 8 bases to trimming and J lost 3 bases, with 17 bases between them. From germline, CDR1 is SQVTM and CDR2 ANQGSEA. In DNA form, the CDR3 reads TGCAGCTCAGGTACGGACTATTTCTACAATGAGCAGTTCTTC. Amino acids: CSSGTDYFYNEQFF.

The gene calls are TRBV5-6 and TRBJ2-7; a weak D match, TRBD2 (5 bases). This CDR3 is 15 amino acids long. Germline V gives CDR1 SGHDT, CDR2 YYEEEE. With 2 bases removed from V and 2 bases from J, the gap between germline ends came to 14 bases. As DNA, the CDR3 is TGTGCCAGCAGCTTCCTAGCAACGGTACCCTACGAGCAGTACTTC. Translating gives CASSFLATVPYEQYF.

The V gene is TRBV5-4, the J gene TRBJ2-7; 8 nucleotides agree with TRBD1. Trimming at V came to 2 bases and at J to 6 bases, leaving 10 bases not matched to a gene. The germline V gene encodes CDR1 SGHNT and CDR2 YYREEE (reference sequence). The CDR3 totals 15 residues. The CDR3 bases are TGTGCCAGCAGCTTAGCCAGTACAGGGGGTGTCGAGCAGTACTTC. Protein sequence: CASSLASTGGVEQYF. The whole variable domain, filled in from reference TRBV5-4 and TRBJ2-7, reads ETGVTQSPTHLIKTRGQQVTLRCSSQSGHNTVSWYQQALGQGPQFIFQYYREEENGRGNFPPRFSGLQFPNYSSELNVNALELDDSALYLCASSLASTGGVEQYFGPGTRLTVT.

This rearrangement joins TRBV27 to TRBJ1-5, with no clear D. V was pared by 3 bases and J by 2 bases, with 8 bases between. The germline gives CDR1 MNHEY, CDR2 SMNVEV (reference sequence). The CDR3 has 14 residues. The CDR3 sequence is CASSFSRGNQPQHF. The CDR3 DNA follows: TGTGCCAGCAGTTTTAGCCGGGGCAATCAGCCCCAGCATTTT.

The chain is built from TRBV9 and TRBJ1-2, with D possibly TRBD1 on 5 matching bases. Germline CDR1 is SGDLS and CDR2 is YYNGEE. This CDR3 comprises 16 residues. The V end lost 4 bases, the J end lost 5 bases, and 21 bases lay between the germline ends. The CDR3 spells CASSRDWRPGRYGYTF. CDR3 sequence (DNA): TGTGCCAGCAGCCGTGATTGGAGACCAGGGAGGTATGGCTACACCTTC.

The CDR3 protein is CASSVEWGENEKLFF. The CDR3 bases are TGTGCCAGCAGTGTAGAGTGGGGAGAAAATGAAAAACTGTTTTTT. This rearrangement joins TRBV2 to TRBJ1-4; unclear D gene. CDR3 length equals 15 residues. V was pared by 4 bases and J by 5 bases, with 14 bases between. Germline V gene data show CDR1 as SNHLY and CDR2 as FYNNEI.

This chain's CDR3 is CASSPRGRGSYEQYF. As DNA, the CDR3 is TGCGCCAGCAGCCCCCGGGGCAGGGGATCCTACGAGCAGTACTTC. The chain employs TRBV5-1 and TRBJ2-7; a weak D match, TRBD1 (6 bases). Trimming shortened V by 4 bases and J by 1 base, and 15 bases separated the two germline ends. CDR3 size: 15 residues. Germline V gives CDR1 SGHRS, CDR2 YFSETQ.

J is TRBJ2-5 and V is TRBV6-5; D is perhaps TRBD2 (5 bases). The CDR3 has 15 residues. V lost 6 bases to trimming and J lost 5 bases, with 19 bases between them. CDR1 MNHEY and CDR2 SVGAGI come from the germline V gene. This chain's CDR3 is CASSPRGPWGETQYF. CDR3 in DNA: TGTGCCAGCAGCCCAAGAGGGCCCTGGGGTGAGACCCAGTACTTC.

The rearrangement uses TRBV9 and TRBJ2-1; TRBD1 aligns across 10 bases. The CDR3 spans 16 residues. CDR1 SGDLS and CDR2 YYNGEE come from the germline V gene. V shed 3 bases and J 7 bases; nucleotides not matched to a gene: 10. In DNA form, the CDR3 reads TGTGCCAGCAGCGACTGGATGGGGACAGGGGTGAATGAGCAGTTCTTC. Protein sequence: CASSDWMGTGVNEQFF.

The chain is built from TRBV10-3 and TRBJ2-3, with a weak D call TRBD2 (6 bases). Looked up from germline, CDR1 is ENHRY and CDR2 is SYGVKD. This CDR3 is built from 15 residues. V was clipped by 1 base and J by 1 base, with 9 bases between them. The CDR3 sequence is CAISEWASGTDTQYF. The CDR3 region has the DNA TGTGCCATCAGTGAGTGGGCTAGCGGCACAGATACGCAGTATTTT.

V usage is TRBV5-1 and J usage is TRBJ1-3, with D hard to call. This CDR3 contains 16 residues. The V end was cut by 0 bases, the J end by 3 bases, with 13 bases between. Germline V lookup: CDR1 SGHRS, CDR2 YFSETQ. The CDR3 coding sequence is TGCGCCAGCAGCTTGGACGGTCACACGGGTGGAAACACCATATATTTT. It encodes CASSLDGHTGGNTIYF.

The chain carries TRBV5-1 and TRBJ1-4; TRBD1 aligns across 9 bases. The CDR3 is 15 residues long. Germline V gene sequence: CDR1 SGHRS, CDR2 YFSETQ. V shed 0 bases, J shed 7 bases, and the junction held 4 bases outside the gene matches. As DNA, the CDR3 is TGCGCCAGCAGCTTGGGGGACAGGGAGGGTGAAAAACTGTTTTTT. It is translated as CASSLGDREGEKLFF. The full variable domain, completed using reference TRBV5-1 and TRBJ1-4, is KAGVTQTPRYLIKTRGQQVTLSCSPISGHRSVSWYQQTPGQGLQFLFEYFSETQRNKGNFPGRFSGRQFSNSRSEMNVSTLELGDSALYLCASSLGDREGEKLFFGSGTQLSVL.

The rearrangement uses TRBV12-5 and TRBJ2-7, with D possibly being TRBD2 (6 bases). The CDR3 spans 13 residues. V shed 2 bases and J shed 3 bases, with 8 bases lying between them. Germline CDR1 LGHNT, CDR2 FRNRAP. The CDR3 DNA follows: TGTGCTAGTGGTTTGTCGGACTACTACGAGCAGTACTTC. Amino acids: CASGLSDYYEQYF.

V gene TRBV14 combines with J gene TRBJ2-5; 7 bases agree with TRBD1. Germline loops: CDR1 SGHDN, CDR2 FVKESK. The CDR3 has 18 residues. The V segment lost 0 bases and the J segment 2 bases; nucleotides outside the gene matches: 12. This chain's CDR3 is CASSQDQSDRAAQETQYF. The CDR3 DNA is TGTGCCAGCAGCCAAGATCAATCAGACAGGGCCGCGCAAGAGACCCAGTACTTC.

The rearrangement uses TRBV27 and TRBJ1-2; 7 positions match TRBD1. Germline assignment: CDR1 MNHEY and CDR2 SMNVEV (reference sequence). The CDR3 runs to 13 residues. Trimming took 5 bases from V and 5 from J; bases not matched to a gene: 5. This chain's CDR3 is CASSNDRVYGYTF. CDR3 sequence (DNA): TGTGCCAGCAGTAACGACAGGGTGTATGGCTACACCTTC.

In its sample, this clone was seen once. This sequence joins TRBV6-5 and TRBJ1-6, with D perhaps matching TRBD1 (5 bases). The CDR3 has 14 amino acids. Trimming took off 0 bases at V and 5 bases at J, with 5 bases between the two ends. Germline values: CDR1 MNHEY, CDR2 SVGAGI. The CDR3 bases are TGTGCCAGCAGTTACTCGACAGATAATTCACCCCTCCACTTT. Amino acid sequence: CASSYSTDNSPLHF.

The chain joins TRBV5-1 to TRBJ1-2, with no clear D. Germline values: CDR1 SGHRS, CDR2 YFSETQ. CDR3 length: 13 residues. Trimming took 0 bases from V and 6 from J, leaving 9 bases between them. CDR3 DNA sequence: TGCGCCAGCAGCTTGGCCGGGGTTGATGGCTACACCTTC. This translates into CASSLAGVDGYTF.

The rearrangement uses TRBV18 and TRBJ2-1; 7 nucleotides align to TRBD1. This CDR3 contains 14 residues. Germline CDR1 and CDR2: KGHSH and LQKENI. The junction had 2 bases not matched to a gene; V was cut back by 6 bases and J by 0 bases. The CDR3 is CASSGQTSYNEQFF. The CDR3 nucleotides read TGTGCCAGCTCGGGACAGACCTCCTACAATGAGCAGTTCTTC.